The clone carrying this T cell receptor (beta chain) came up many times. Its antigen is not known. From RNA transcripts, TCR beta CDR3 regions were amplified. The HTBI set primed first-round TCR CDR3 RT-PCR. TCRdb re-analysed the multiplex PCR reads in MiXCR, keeping a single row per CDR3 protein. The sample gives a few hundred thousand distinct CDR3 sequences, 25% of which show up once; around 79% is in the top ten. The sample belongs to a study of T cells in Graves' hyperthyroidism and ophthalmopathy. Study at large: It was at initial diagnosis, before any treatment, that peripheral blood was collected. Study results and limitations: Clonotypes that were expanded in thyroid above 0.001 mostly appeared in blood too.

Any patient presenting with uncontrolled infection, other autoimmune disease, pregnancy or lactation was left out. PBMCs came from more than 8.5 ml fresh peripheral blood. This CDR3 is built from 15 residues. J lost 0 bases, V lost 6 bases, and 5 bases had no gene match. CDR1 and CDR2 from the germline V gene are SEHNR and FQNEAQ (reference sequence). Source material: blood. The clonotype originates from a middle-aged man with Graves' hyperthyroidism. V is TRBV7-9 and J is TRBJ2-7; the match to TRBD2 covers 10 bases. The CDR3 DNA reads as TGTGCCAGCAGTCCACTAGCGGGGAGCTCCTACGAGCAGTACTTC. Translated, it gives CASSPLAGSSYEQYF.